Sequencing of this T cell receptor beta chain was carried out in a study of high-grade serous ovarian cancer treatment subgroups. Study-level points and caveats: Same-patient tumor repertoires overlapped at roughly 0.1 to 0.79; different patients barely overlapped. Spatial context was lost because tumors were sequenced in bulk.

The assay was immunoSEQ multiplex PCR, and TCRdb's table has in-frame clones only and misses some. The top ten clones hold 2.1% of a sample with tens of thousands of clones, about 80% of them seen once. The tumor samples were collected prior to definitive surgery or chemotherapy. V was clipped by 9 bases and J by 8 bases, with 28 bases between them. The CDR3 is 16 amino acids. Germline-derived CDR1 and CDR2 are LNHDA and SQIVND (reference sequence). With respect to this clone: Its target is unknown.

Sequencing used tumor tissue. V gene TRBV19 combines with J gene TRBJ1-2; no definite D call. The receptor comes from a human donor with high-grade serous ovarian cancer. The CDR3 bases are TGTGCCAGCCAAGACGGACGCGGGATTACCTCCCGCGGCTACACCTTC. Protein: CASQDGRGITSRGYTF.